Sequencing of this T cell receptor (beta chain) was carried out in a study of blood T cell repertoires in COVID-19. Study at large: The study drew acute and convalescent COVID-19 samples from the United States, Italy and Spain. T cells, B-cell-depleted T cells, or PBMCs provided the cDNA or gDNA that served as material.

The CDR3 loop spans 13 amino acids. Germline V CDR1 and CDR2: MNHEY, SMNVEV (reference sequence). With regard to this clone: At one end the junction does not follow the germline gene, possibly because of a read error.

Per the original data handling: Reference gene primer amplification gave nucleated cell count estimates. TCRdb's table, derived via immunoSEQ multiplex PCR, lists solely in-frame clones and lacks some. V and J calls and clone size are as listed in that table; D and trimming were resolved from the DNA. This sample yields about 33,000 clones, of which 85% to 90% are seen a single time; approximately 7% belongs to the top ten. The source is a human donor in a cohort sampled during active COVID-19. The rearrangement links TRBV27 to TRBJ2-1; 9 bases agree with TRBD2. The source material was peripheral blood. The CDR3 here is CASSLVSGGPPLF. The CDR3 DNA reads TGTGCCAGCAGTTTAGTGAGCGGGGGGCCCCCGCTCTTC.